Below, 21 T cell receptor beta chains from the same sample are listed, as sequenced in a study of CD8+ T cells in alopecia areata. Extraction of RNA preceded its reverse transcription into cDNA, which served as the sequencing template. Assay: immunoSEQ multiplex PCR; the TCRdb copy retains only in-frame clones and omits some. The data show roughly 260,000 clones, none appearing only once, with 1.2% held by the ten largest. Combined cutaneous lymph node cells underwent sorting by CD4, CD8alpha, NKG2D, NKG2ACE and additional markers. The specimen was CD4+ T cells sorted from a lymph node. The receptor source for this set is a C3H/HeJ mouse with alopecia areata. The strain bears MHC haplotype H2-k.

Turning to this clone: Germline and genes: mouse. The read is 4 residues too short to cover the CDR3 end, so that end is filled in from the germline J gene. This chain connects TRBV1 to TRBJ2-3; 10 nucleotides match TRBD2. From germline, CDR1 is NSQYPW and CDR2 LRSPGD (reference sequence). The CDR3 runs 15 residues. The CDR3 DNA, read in part, is TGCACCTGCAGTGCAGAAACTGGGGGGGTAGAA. Protein: CTCSAETGGVE. The complete CDR3 protein is CTCSAETGGVETLYF.

A note on this clone: Germline and genes: mouse. The read halts 4 residues ahead of the CDR3 end, with the missing end drawn from the germline J gene. The sample holds other DNA sequences that translate to the same CDR3. The chain employs TRBV13-1 and TRBJ2-5; a weak D match, TRBD1 (5 bases). The germline V gene encodes CDR1 NSHNY and CDR2 SYGAGN. V was clipped by 3 bases and J by 0 bases, with 8 bases between them. The CDR3 spans 14 residues. The DNA read from the CDR3 is TGTGCCAGCAGTGGACAGCCAAACCAAGAC. Translated, it gives CASSGQPNQD. The entire CDR3 is CASSGQPNQDTQYF.

In this sample, this clone turned up a few times. Gene names are the mouse ones. Read coverage stops 4 residues before the CDR3 terminus; the germline J gene supplies the remainder. This sample also contains other DNA sequences that code for the same CDR3. The genes are TRBV1 and TRBJ1-2, with 9 bases matching TRBD1. After removal of 4 bases from V and 2 bases from J, the junction contained 2 bases not matched to a gene. The CDR3 consists of 14 residues. Germline V lookup: CDR1 NSQYPW, CDR2 LRSPGD (reference sequence). Partial CDR3 DNA: TGCACCTGCAGTGACAGGGGGCGGAACTCC. It encodes CTCSDRGRNS. The whole CDR3 reads CTCSDRGRNSDYTF.

This clone has a handful of counts. Mouse gene names and germline throughout. The read finishes 4 residues shy of the CDR3 end, and the germline J gene is used to complete it. The chain couples TRBV1 to TRBJ1-1; D might be TRBD1 (6 bases). Per the germline V gene, CDR1 is NSQYPW and CDR2 is LRSPGD (reference sequence). The CDR3 covers 15 residues. The CDR3 loop is CTCSADRGGLVEVFF. The CDR3 DNA, read in part, is TGCACCTGCAGTGCAGATCGTGGGGGGCTTGTA.

This clone turned up a few times. Gene names are the mouse ones. The CDR3 bases that were read are TGTGCCAGCAGTGCCGGGACAATTTCCTATAATTCGCCC. It translates to CASSAGTISYNSP. The full CDR3 reads CASSAGTISYNSPLYF. The V and J genes are TRBV13-1 and TRBJ1-6; a possible D gene is TRBD1 (6 bases). The CDR3 is cut off 3 residues early in the read; its end comes from the germline J gene. TRBJ1-6 is an open reading frame whose function is uncertain. This CDR3 region has 16 residues. The germline V gene encodes CDR1 NSHNY and CDR2 SYGAGN. The V gene lost 3 bases and the J gene lost 0 bases, with 10 bases spanning the gap.

Notes on this clone: Genes and germline are mouse. The read halts 4 residues ahead of the CDR3 end, with the missing end drawn from the germline J gene. The rearrangement links TRBV2 to TRBJ1-2; D is uncertain. With 0 bases removed from V and 0 bases from J, the gap between germline ends came to 8 bases. This CDR3 has 15 residues. The V gene's germline CDR1 is LGHNA and CDR2 YSYQKL. The CDR3 DNA, read in part, is TGTGCCAGCAGCCAAGACTGGATCTCAAACTCC. Amino acids: CASSQDWISNS. The complete CDR3 sequence is CASSQDWISNSDYTF.

This clone has just a few counts. All gene names here are mouse names. The observed sequence ends 4 residues before the CDR3 terminus, with the missing tail filled in from the germline J gene. The chain carries TRBV1 and TRBJ1-1, with D tentatively TRBD1 (6 bases). The CDR3 extends over 14 amino acids. V gave up 4 bases and J gave up 3 bases, with 12 bases separating them. Germline CDR1 and CDR2: NSQYPW and LRSPGD (reference sequence). The CDR3 reads CTCSVRGGDTEVFF. The CDR3 bases that were read are TGCACCTGCAGTGTCAGGGGAGGGGACACA.

Points on this clone: Germline and genes: mouse. CDR3 sequence reads: CASRQGFQDTQYF. CDR3 DNA, as far as it was read: TGTGCCAGCAGACAGGGGTTCCAAGAC. The chain employs TRBV13-1 and TRBJ2-5, with 7 bases that match TRBD1. The read halts 4 residues ahead of the CDR3 end, with the missing end drawn from the germline J gene. Germline CDR1 is NSHNY and CDR2 is SYGAGN. The CDR3 is 13 residues long. After removal of 5 bases from V and 2 bases from J, the junction contained 2 bases not matched to a gene.

Only a few counts were recorded for this clone. Gene and germline names: mouse. The read gets to within 4 residues of the CDR3 end, and the germline J gene fills in the rest. This chain connects TRBV17 to TRBJ2-5; D gene unclear. V dropped 1 base and J dropped 0 bases, with 5 bases sitting between them. This CDR3 region has 14 residues. CDR1 is MNHDT, CDR2 YYDKIL, per germline. The CDR3 is CASSRAVNQDTQYF. Incomplete CDR3 DNA: TGTGCTAGCAGTAGAGCAGTTAACCAAGAC.

This clone was found a few times. Here the gene names and germline are mouse. The sequenced fragment ends 4 residues before the CDR3 boundary, so the rest is inferred from the germline J gene. This chain joins TRBV14 and TRBJ2-5, with TRBD1 matching 10 bases. The CDR3 runs 15 residues. In germline, CDR1 is SGHDT, CDR2 FRDEAV. The CDR3 sequence is CASSLGRDRGDTQYF. The sequenced CDR3 bases are TGTGCCAGCAGTTTGGGCCGGGACAGGGGTGAC.

This clone showed up just a few times. Germline and genes here are mouse. From the germline J gene comes the end of the CDR3, since the read stops 4 residues before it. This sequence joins TRBV13-1 and TRBJ1-2, with TRBD1 matching 7 bases. Germline CDR1 and CDR2: NSHNY and SYGAGN. The length of the CDR3 is 14 residues. J lost 1 base, V lost 3 bases, and 3 bases had no gene match. The sequenced CDR3 bases are TGTGCCAGCAGTGGGACAGGAAGAAACTCC. This codes for CASSGTGRNS. The CDR3 reads in full as CASSGTGRNSDYTF.

This clone turned up a few times. The germline and genes are mouse ones. This sample also contains other DNA sequences that code for the same CDR3. CDR3 sequence: CTCSAPLGGYAEQFF. Incomplete CDR3 DNA: TGCACCTGCAGTGCCCCGCTGGGGGGCTATGCT. This sequence joins TRBV1 and TRBJ2-1, with 8 positions matching TRBD2. The sequenced fragment ends 4 residues before the CDR3 boundary, so the rest is inferred from the germline J gene. The V gene's germline CDR1 is NSQYPW and CDR2 LRSPGD (reference sequence). The CDR3 extends over 15 amino acids. V trimming: 3 bases; J trimming: 3 bases; junction bases outside the gene matches: 4. Full variable domain (missing parts from reference TRBV1 and TRBJ2-1): VTLLEQNPRWRLVPRGQAVNLRCILKNSQYPWMSWYQQDLQKQLQWLFTLRSPGDKEVKSLPGADYLATRVTDTELRLQVANMSQGRTLYCTCSAPLGGYAEQFFGPGTRLTVL.

This clone was seen a handful of times. Mouse gene names and germline throughout. The read gets to within 4 residues of the CDR3 end, and the germline J gene fills in the rest. The rearrangement links TRBV13-2 to TRBJ2-5; 10 bases are a match to TRBD2. After removal of 0 bases from V and 2 bases from J, the junction contained 3 bases not matched to a gene. CDR3 length: 16 residues. Germline V CDR1 and CDR2: NNHNN, SYGAGS (reference sequence). CDR3 in amino acids: CASGDGTGGLQDTQYF. The part of the CDR3 DNA that was read is TGTGCCAGCGGTGATGGGACTGGGGGCCTCCAAGAC.

On this clone itself: All gene names here are mouse names. The sequenced fragment ends 4 residues before the CDR3 boundary, so the rest is inferred from the germline J gene. This sample also contains other DNA sequences that code for the same CDR3. V usage is TRBV1 and J usage is TRBJ2-1; possible D gene TRBD2, 7 bases. Germline loops: CDR1 NSQYPW, CDR2 LRSPGD (reference sequence). Deletions cut 0 bases from V and 4 bases from J, with 10 bases between. The CDR3 is made up of 15 amino acids. The chain's CDR3 is CTCSAERGGYAEQFF. CDR3 DNA, as far as it was read: TGCACCTGCAGTGCAGAAAGGGGGGGGTATGCT. Full variable domain (missing parts from reference TRBV1 and TRBJ2-1): VTLLEQNPRWRLVPRGQAVNLRCILKNSQYPWMSWYQQDLQKQLQWLFTLRSPGDKEVKSLPGADYLATRVTDTELRLQVANMSQGRTLYCTCSAERGGYAEQFFGPGTRLTVL.

In its sample, this clone was seen a few times. Germline and genes: mouse. The read is 4 residues too short to cover the CDR3 end, so that end is filled in from the germline J gene. The chain carries TRBV1 and TRBJ1-1, with a weak D call TRBD1 (6 bases). This CDR3 has 14 amino acids. The V end lost 2 bases, the J end lost 4 bases, and 11 bases lay between the germline ends. CDR1 and CDR2 from the germline V gene are NSQYPW and LRSPGD (reference sequence). Incomplete CDR3 DNA: TGCACCTGCAGTGCAACCGGGACAATCACA. Amino acid sequence: CTCSATGTIT. The complete CDR3 protein is CTCSATGTITEVFF.

This clone was seen a handful of times. Each gene name is a mouse one. The CDR3 end lies 4 residues beyond the end of the read and is filled in from the germline J gene. This chain joins TRBV5 and TRBJ2-1; tentative D call: TRBD2 (6 bases). Germline CDR1 and CDR2: LGHNA and YNLKQL (reference sequence). The CDR3 consists of 14 residues. Deletions cut 3 bases from V and 0 bases from J, with 6 bases between. Partial CDR3 DNA: TGTGCCAGCAGCCAGGGACTTAACTATGCT. Its translation is CASSQGLNYA. The CDR3 in its entirety is CASSQGLNYAEQFF.

In its sample, this clone was seen a few times. Here the gene names and germline are mouse. CDR3 protein: CTCSAVGGDAETLYF. The DNA read from the CDR3 is TGCACCTGCAGTGCGGTGGGGGGGGATGCAGAA. V is TRBV1 and J is TRBJ2-3, with 8 bases matching TRBD2. The read halts 4 residues ahead of the CDR3 end, with the missing end drawn from the germline J gene. Germline V gene sequence: CDR1 NSQYPW, CDR2 LRSPGD (reference sequence). The CDR3 is made up of 15 amino acids. V gave up 3 bases and J gave up 2 bases; unmatched junction bases: 4.

This clone came up a few times. The genes and germline here are from mouse. The read stops 4 residues short of the end of the CDR3; the missing end is completed from the germline J gene. Within the sample, other DNA sequences also encode this same CDR3. The chain is built from TRBV13-1 and TRBJ2-5, with a weak D call TRBD1 (6 bases). Trimming removed 2 bases from V and 2 bases from J, with 9 bases in between. This CDR3 has 14 residues. Germline CDR1 is NSHNY and CDR2 is SYGAGN. The sequenced CDR3 bases are TGTGCCAGCAGTGAACAGGGAGCCCAAGAC. Encoded protein: CASSEQGAQD. The CDR3 as a whole reads CASSEQGAQDTQYF.

This clone was counted a few times. Gene names and germline refer to mouse. The CDR3 extends 3 residues past the end of the read, so its final part is completed from the germline J gene. This chain links TRBV12-2 with TRBJ1-6, with TRBD1 as a possible D gene (6 bases). TRBJ1-6 is sorted into the ORF group, with uncertain function. Germline V gives CDR1 SGHLS, CDR2 HYDKME. The V end was cut by 6 bases, the J end by 6 bases, with 11 bases between. The CDR3 runs 13 residues. Incomplete CDR3 DNA: TGTGCCAGCCCGTACAGGGCTAATTCGCCC. This sequence encodes CASPYRANSP. The full CDR3 protein is CASPYRANSPLYF.

This clone has only a few counts. Gene and germline names: mouse. Sequencing ends 4 residues short of the CDR3 end; the germline J gene provides the rest. The sample carries other DNA sequences with the same CDR3. V is TRBV5 and J is TRBJ2-2, with a tentative D call TRBD2 (6 bases). V was shortened by 0 bases and J by 4 bases, with 6 bases between the two germline ends. Germline lookup yields CDR1 LGHNA and CDR2 YNLKQL (reference sequence). The CDR3 loop spans 14 amino acids. The CDR3 spells CASSQDGGTGQLYF. The CDR3 bases that were read are TGTGCCAGCAGCCAAGATGGGGGCACCGGG.

Regarding this clone: Genes and germline are mouse. Read sequence stops 4 residues before the CDR3 end, and the germline J gene provides the missing end. Other DNA sequences from this sample encode an identical CDR3 as well. The rearrangement links TRBV31 to TRBJ2-2, with 7 bases that match TRBD1. This CDR3 is 15 amino acids long. From germline, CDR1 is GKSSPN and CDR2 SITVG. Trimming removed 3 bases from V and 0 bases from J; junction bases left unmatched: 4. The CDR3 protein is CAWSRDSANTGQLYF. CDR3 DNA, as far as it was read: TGTGCCTGGAGCCGGGACAGTGCAAACACCGGG.